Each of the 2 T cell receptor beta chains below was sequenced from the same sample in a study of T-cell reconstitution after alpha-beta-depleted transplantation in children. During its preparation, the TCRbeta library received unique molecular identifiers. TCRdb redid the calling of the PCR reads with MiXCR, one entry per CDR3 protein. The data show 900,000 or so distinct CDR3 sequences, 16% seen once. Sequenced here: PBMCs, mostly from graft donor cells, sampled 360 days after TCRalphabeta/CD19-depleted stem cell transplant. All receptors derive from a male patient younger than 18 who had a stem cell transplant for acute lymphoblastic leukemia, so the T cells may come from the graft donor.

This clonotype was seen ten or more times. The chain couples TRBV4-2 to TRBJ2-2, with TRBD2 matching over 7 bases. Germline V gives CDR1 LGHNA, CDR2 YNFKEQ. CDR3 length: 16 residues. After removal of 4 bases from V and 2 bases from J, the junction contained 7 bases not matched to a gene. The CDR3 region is CASSLAASGNTGELFF. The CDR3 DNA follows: TGTGCCAGCAGCCTTGCGGCTAGCGGTAACACCGGGGAGCTGTTTTTT.

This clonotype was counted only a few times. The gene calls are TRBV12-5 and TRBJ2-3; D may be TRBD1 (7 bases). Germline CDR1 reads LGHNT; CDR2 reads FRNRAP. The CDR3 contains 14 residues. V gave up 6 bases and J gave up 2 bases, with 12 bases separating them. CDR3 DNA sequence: TGTGCTAGTGGGGGAGGACAGGTCACAGATACGCAGTATTTT. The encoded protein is CASGGGQVTDTQYF.